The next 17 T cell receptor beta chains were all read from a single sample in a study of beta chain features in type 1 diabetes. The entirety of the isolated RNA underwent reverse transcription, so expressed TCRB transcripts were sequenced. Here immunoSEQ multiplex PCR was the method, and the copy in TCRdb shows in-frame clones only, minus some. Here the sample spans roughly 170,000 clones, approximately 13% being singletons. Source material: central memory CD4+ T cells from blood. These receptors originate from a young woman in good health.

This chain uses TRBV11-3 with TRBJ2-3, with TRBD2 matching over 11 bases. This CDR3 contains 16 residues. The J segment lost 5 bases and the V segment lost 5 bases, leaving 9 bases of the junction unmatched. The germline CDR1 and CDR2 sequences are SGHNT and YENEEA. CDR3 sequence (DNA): TGTGCCAGCAGCCCAACCGGGACTAGCGGAAGAGATACGCAGTATTTT. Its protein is CASSPTGTSGRDTQYF.

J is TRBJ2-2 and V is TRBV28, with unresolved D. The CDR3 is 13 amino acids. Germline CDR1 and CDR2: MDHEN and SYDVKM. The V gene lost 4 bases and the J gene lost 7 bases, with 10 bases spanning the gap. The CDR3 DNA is TGTGCCAGCAGTTCGGAGCAAGGCGGGGAGCTGTTTTTT. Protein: CASSSEQGGELFF.

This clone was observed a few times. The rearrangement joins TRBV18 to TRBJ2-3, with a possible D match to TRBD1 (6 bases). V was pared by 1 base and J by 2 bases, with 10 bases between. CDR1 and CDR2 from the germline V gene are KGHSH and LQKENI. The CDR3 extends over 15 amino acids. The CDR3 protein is CASSPRTGNTDTQYF. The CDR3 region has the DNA TGTGCCAGCTCACCACGAACAGGGAACACAGATACGCAGTATTTT.

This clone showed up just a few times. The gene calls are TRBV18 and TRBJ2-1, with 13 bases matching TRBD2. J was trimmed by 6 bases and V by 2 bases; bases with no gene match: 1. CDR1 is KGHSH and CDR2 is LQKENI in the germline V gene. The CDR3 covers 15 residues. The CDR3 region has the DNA TGTGCCAGCTCACCAGGGACTAGCGGGGCCAATGAGCAGTTCTTC. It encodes CASSPGTSGANEQFF. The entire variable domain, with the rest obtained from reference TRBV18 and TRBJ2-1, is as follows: NAGVMQNPRHLVRRRGQEARLRCSPMKGHSHVYWYRQLPEEGLKFMVYLQKENIIDESGMPKERFSAEFPKEGPSILRIQQVVRGDSAAYFCASSPGTSGANEQFFGPGTRLTVL.

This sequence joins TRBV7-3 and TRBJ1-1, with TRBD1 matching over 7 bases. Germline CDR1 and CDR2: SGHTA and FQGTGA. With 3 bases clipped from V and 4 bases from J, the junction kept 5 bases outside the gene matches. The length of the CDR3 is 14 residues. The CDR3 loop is CASSFSQGSTEAFF. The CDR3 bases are TGTGCCAGCAGCTTTTCACAGGGGAGCACTGAAGCTTTCTTT. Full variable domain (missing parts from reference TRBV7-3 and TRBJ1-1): GAGVSQTPSNKVTEKGKYVELRCDPISGHTALYWYRQSLGQGPEFLIYFQGTGAADDSGLPNDRFFAVRPEGSVSTLKIQRTERGDSAVYLCASSFSQGSTEAFFGQGTRLTVV.

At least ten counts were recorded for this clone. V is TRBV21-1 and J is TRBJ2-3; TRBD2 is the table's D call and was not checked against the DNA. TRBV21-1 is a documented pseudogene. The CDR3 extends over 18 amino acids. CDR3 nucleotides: TGTGCCAGCAGCAACAGGCTAGCGGGAGGATGGGGCACAGATACGCAGTATTTT. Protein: CASSNRLAGGWGTDTQYF.

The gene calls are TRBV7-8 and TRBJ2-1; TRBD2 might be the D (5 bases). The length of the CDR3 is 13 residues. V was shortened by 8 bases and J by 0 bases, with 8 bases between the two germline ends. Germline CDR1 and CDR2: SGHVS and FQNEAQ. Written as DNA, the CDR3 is TGTGCCAGCGCTCGGGGCTCCTACAATGAGCAGTTCTTC. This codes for CASARGSYNEQFF.

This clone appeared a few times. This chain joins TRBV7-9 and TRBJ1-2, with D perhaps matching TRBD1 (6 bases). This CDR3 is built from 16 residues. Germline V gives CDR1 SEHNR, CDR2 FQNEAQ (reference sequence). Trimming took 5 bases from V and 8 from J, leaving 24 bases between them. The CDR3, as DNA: TGTGCCAGCAGCCCCCGTCAGGGGAATGGTGTTCGAGGCTACACCTTC. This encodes CASSPRQGNGVRGYTF.

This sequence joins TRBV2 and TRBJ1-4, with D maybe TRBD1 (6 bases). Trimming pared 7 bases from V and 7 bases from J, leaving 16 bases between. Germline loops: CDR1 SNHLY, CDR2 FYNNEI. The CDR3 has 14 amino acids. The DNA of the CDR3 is TGTGCCAGCATACGGGGGGCAGGGCGTGAAAAACTGTTTTTT. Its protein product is CASIRGAGREKLFF.

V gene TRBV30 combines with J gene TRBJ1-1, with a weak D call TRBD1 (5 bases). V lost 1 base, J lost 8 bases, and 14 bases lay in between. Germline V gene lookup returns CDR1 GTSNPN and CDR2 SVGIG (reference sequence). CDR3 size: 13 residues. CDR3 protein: CAWSAMGGPEAFF. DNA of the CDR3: TGTGCCTGGAGTGCTATGGGGGGACCAGAAGCTTTCTTT.

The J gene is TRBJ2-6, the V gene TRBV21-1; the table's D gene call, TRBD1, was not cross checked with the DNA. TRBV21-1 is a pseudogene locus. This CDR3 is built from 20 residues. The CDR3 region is CASSPPGRGVVFAGANVLTF. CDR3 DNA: TGTGCCAGCAGCCCGCCCGGCAGGGGGGTAGTCTTTGCTGGGGCCAACGTCCTGACTTTC.

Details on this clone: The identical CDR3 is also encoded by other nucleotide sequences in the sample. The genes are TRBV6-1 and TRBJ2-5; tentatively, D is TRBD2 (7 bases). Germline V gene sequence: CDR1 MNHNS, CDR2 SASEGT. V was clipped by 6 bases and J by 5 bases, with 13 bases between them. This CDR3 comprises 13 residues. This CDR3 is CASSPRGGETQYF. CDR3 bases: TGTGCCAGCAGCCCCAGGGGAGGGGAGACCCAGTACTTC.

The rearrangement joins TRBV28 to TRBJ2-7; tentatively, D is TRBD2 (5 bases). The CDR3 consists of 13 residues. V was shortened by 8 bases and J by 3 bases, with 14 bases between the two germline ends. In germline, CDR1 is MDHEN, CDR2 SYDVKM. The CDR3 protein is CASLRGSNYEQYF. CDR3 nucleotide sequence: TGTGCCAGCCTCCGAGGGTCAAACTACGAGCAGTACTTC.

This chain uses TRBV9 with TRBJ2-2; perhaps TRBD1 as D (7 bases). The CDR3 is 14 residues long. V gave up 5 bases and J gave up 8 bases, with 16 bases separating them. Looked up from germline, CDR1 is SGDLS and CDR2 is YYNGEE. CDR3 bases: TGTGCCAGCAGAGCCCAGGGGGGTAGAGGGGAGCTGTTTTTT. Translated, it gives CASRAQGGRGELFF.

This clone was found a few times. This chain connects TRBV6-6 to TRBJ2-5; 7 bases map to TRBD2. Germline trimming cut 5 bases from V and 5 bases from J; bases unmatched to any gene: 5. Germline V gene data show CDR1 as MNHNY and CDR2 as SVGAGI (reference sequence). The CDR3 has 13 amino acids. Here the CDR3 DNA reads TGTGCCAGCAGTCCGACTAGCAGGGAGACCCAGTACTTC. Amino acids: CASSPTSRETQYF.

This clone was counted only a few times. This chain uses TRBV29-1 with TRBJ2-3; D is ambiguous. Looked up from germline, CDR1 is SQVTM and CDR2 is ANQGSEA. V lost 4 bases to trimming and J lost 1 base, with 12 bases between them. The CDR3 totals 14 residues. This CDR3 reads CSVVYSLGTDTQYF. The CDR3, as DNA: TGCAGCGTTGTGTACTCATTAGGCACAGATACGCAGTATTTT.

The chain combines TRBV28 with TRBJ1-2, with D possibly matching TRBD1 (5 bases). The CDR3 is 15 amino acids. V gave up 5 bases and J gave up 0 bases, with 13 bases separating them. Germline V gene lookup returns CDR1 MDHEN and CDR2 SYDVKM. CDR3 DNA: TGTGCCAGCAGTCCATGGGGGGGTACTAACTATGGCTACACCTTC. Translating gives CASSPWGGTNYGYTF.